The present T cell receptor beta chain was sequenced within a study of T cells after yellow fever vaccination. About the study: Fractions with few cells were prepared using SMART-Seq v4 Ultra Low Input.

In making TCR cDNA, 5'RACE template switching added a universal primer site and UMIs to it. Using its own MiXCR run on the 5' RACE reads, TCRdb lists one record per CDR3 protein. Seen here are about 26,000 distinct CDR3 sequences, less than 7% observed once, and the top ten hold 10% to 15%. This CDR3 contains 17 residues. V was cut by 0 bases and J by 5 bases, with 17 bases left in between. Germline V gene lookup returns CDR1 DFQATT and CDR2 SNEGSKA (reference sequence). This clonotype was detected ten times or more. This specimen consisted of PBMCs, either bulk or a sorted T-cell subset (CD4+, CD8+, memory, or dextramer-sorted; not recorded which), obtained 15 days after the yellow fever booster vaccination. This clonotype was obtained from a man aged 25 to 45 who received the YFV17D yellow fever vaccine. The rearrangement uses TRBV20-1 and TRBJ1-6, with D possibly being TRBD1 (5 bases). As DNA, the CDR3 is TGCAGTGCTAGAGAGCTTGGGGAGGGGATTAATAATTCACCCCTCCACTTT. Its protein product is CSARELGEGINNSPLHF.